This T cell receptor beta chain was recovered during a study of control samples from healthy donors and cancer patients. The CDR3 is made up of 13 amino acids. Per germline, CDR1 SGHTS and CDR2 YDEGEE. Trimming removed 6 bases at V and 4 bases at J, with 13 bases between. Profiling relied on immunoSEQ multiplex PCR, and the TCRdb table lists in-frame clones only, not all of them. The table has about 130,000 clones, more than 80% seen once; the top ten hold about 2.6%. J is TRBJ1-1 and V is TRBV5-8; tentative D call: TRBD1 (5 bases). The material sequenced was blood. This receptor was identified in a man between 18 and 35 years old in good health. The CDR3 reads CASNEKGSTEAFF. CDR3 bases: TGTGCCAGCAACGAGAAGGGGTCCACTGAAGCTTTCTTT.